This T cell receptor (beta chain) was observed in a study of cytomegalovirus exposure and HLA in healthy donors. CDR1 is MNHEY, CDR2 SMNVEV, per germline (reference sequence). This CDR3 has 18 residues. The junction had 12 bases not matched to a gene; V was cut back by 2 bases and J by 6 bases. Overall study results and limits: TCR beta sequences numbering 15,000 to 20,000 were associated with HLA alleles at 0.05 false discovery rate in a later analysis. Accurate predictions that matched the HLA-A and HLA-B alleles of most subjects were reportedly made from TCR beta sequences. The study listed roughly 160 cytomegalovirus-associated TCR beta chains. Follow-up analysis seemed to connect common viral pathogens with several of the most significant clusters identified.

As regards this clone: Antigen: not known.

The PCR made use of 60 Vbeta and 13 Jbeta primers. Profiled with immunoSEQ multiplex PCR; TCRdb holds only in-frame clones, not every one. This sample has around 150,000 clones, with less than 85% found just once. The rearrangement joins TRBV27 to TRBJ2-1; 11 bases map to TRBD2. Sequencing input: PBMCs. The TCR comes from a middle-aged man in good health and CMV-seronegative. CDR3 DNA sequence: TGTGCCAGCAGTTTAATGGCCCCCGGGACTAGCGGTTTCAATGAGCAGTTCTTC. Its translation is CASSLMAPGTSGFNEQFF.